The following is a T cell receptor (beta chain) sequence with its context. Its antigen remains unknown. The data stem from a study of shared clonotypes between healthy human individuals. Researchers partitioned CD4+ cells into CD45RA+ naive and CD45RA-negative memory subsets. Repertoires were generated with immunoSEQ multiplex PCR, while TCRdb's copy carries only in-frame clones and drops some. Of 2 million to 2.5 million clones listed, 80% to 95% are singletons. CDR3 size: 15 residues. The trim removed 4 bases at V and 1 base at J, leaving 2 bases unmatched. From germline, CDR1 is SGHTA and CDR2 FQGNSA. General study results and limits: Donor scarcity curtailed the genetic and exposure-history diversity represented herein. Sequencing depth was expected to affect clonotype sharing among donors.

Material for sequencing was naive CD4+ T cells from PBMCs. Subset defined: CD45RA+ positively selected. The chain employs TRBV7-2 and TRBJ2-3; 10 bases match TRBD2. The TCR sequence derives from a man younger than 30 in good health. Some clones in this sample may be carry-over from other donors' samples. CDR3 sequence reads: CASSYGTSGTDTQYF. The CDR3 DNA reads TGTGCCAGCAGCTACGGGACTAGCGGCACAGATACGCAGTATTTT.